The source of this TCR beta chain is a study of blood T cell repertoires in COVID-19. Across the whole study: The study drew acute and convalescent COVID-19 samples from the United States, Italy and Spain.

As originally analysed: The authors estimated nucleated cell counts from reference gene primer amplification. This table comes from immunoSEQ multiplex PCR, and its TCRdb copy is limited to in-frame clones, with some not included. The DNA was the basis for D and trimming; V, J and clone size are from that table. Of 300,000 to 350,000 clones in the sample, 80% to 90% were seen once. Participants, 18 to 89 years old, spanned under 30 US areas. Per germline, CDR1 SNHLY and CDR2 FYNNEI. Trimming took 5 bases from V and 7 from J; bases not matched to a gene: 8. The CDR3 length is 15 residues. The clonotype was recovered from a man aged 30 to 39 who had recovered from COVID-19. Sequencing used PBMCs or T cells enriched from blood (not recorded which). The rearrangement uses TRBV2 and TRBJ2-2; 9 bases fit TRBD1. CDR3 region: CASSQQGAIVGELFF. Written as DNA, the CDR3 is TGTGCCAGCAGTCAACAGGGGGCGATTGTCGGGGAGCTGTTTTTT.